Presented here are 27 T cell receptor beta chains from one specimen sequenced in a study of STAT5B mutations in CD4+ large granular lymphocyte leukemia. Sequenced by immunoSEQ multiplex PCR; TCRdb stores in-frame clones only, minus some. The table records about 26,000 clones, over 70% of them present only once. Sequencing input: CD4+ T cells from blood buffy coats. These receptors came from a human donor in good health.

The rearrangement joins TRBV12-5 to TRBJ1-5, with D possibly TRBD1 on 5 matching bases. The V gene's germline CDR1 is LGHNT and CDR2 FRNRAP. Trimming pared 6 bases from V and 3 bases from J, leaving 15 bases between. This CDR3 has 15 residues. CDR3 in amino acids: CASGAGTANNQPQHF. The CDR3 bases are TGTGCTAGTGGGGCCGGGACGGCAAACAATCAGCCCCAGCATTTT.

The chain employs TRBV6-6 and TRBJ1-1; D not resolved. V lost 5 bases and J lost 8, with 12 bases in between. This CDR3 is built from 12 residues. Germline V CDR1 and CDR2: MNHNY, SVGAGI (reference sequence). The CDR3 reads CASSRYLGEAFF. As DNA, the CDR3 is TGTGCCAGCAGTCGTTATCTAGGGGAAGCTTTCTTT.

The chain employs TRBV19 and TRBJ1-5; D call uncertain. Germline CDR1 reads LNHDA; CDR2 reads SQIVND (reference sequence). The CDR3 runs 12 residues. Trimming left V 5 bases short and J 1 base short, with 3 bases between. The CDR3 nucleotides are TGTGCCAGTAGTGGCAGCAATCAGCCCCAGCATTTT. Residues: CASSGSNQPQHF.

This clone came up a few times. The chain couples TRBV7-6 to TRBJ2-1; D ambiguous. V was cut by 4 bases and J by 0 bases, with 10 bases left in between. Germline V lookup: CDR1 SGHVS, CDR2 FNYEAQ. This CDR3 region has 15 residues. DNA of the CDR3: TGTGCCAGCAGCTCACAGAGTTCCTCCTACAATGAGCAGTTCTTC. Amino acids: CASSSQSSSYNEQFF.

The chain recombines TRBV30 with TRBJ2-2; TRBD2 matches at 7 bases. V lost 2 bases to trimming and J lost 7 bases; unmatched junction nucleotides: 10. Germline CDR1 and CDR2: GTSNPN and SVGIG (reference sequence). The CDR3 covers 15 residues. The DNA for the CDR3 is TGTGCCTGGAGTTCGGGGGGAGGGCCGGTCGGGGAGCTGTTTTTT. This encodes CAWSSGGGPVGELFF. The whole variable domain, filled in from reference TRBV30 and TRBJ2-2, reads SQTIHQWPATLVQPVGSPLSLECTVEGTSNPNLYWYRQAAGRGLQLLFYSVGIGQISSEVPQNLSASRPQDRQFILSSKKLLLSDSGFYLCAWSSGGGPVGELFFGEGSRLTVL.

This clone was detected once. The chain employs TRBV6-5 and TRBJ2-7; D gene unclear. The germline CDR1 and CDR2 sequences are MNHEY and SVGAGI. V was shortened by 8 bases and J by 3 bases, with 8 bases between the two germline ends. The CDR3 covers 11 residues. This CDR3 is CASGVIYEQYF. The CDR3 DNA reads TGTGCCAGCGGGGTGATCTACGAGCAGTACTTC.

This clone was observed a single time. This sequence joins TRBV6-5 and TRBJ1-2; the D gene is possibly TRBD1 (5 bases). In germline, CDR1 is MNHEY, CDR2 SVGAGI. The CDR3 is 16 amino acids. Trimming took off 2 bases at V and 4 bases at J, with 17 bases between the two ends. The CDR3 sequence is CASSYRTRGEGYGYTF. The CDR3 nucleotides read TGTGCCAGCAGTTACCGAACGAGAGGGGAGGGCTATGGCTACACCTTC.

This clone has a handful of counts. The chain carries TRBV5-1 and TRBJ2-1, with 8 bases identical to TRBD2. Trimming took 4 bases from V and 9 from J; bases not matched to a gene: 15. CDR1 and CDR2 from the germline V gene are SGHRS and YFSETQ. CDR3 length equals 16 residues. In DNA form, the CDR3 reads TGCGCCAGCAGCATCCCCGGGACTAGGGGCCGGGCTGAGCAGTTCTTC. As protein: CASSIPGTRGRAEQFF.

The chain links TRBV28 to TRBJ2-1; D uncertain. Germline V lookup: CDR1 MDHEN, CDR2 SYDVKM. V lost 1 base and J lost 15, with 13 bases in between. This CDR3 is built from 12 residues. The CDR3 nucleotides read TGTGCCAGCAGTTTATCTACCCGACACGCGTTCTTC. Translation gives CASSLSTRHAFF.

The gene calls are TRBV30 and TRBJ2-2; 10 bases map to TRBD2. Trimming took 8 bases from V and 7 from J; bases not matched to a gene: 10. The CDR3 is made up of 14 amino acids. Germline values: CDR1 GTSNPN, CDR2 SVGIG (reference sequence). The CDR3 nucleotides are TGTGCCGTGGGACTAGCGAACTCAGGCGGGGAGCTGTTTTTT. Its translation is CAVGLANSGGELFF.

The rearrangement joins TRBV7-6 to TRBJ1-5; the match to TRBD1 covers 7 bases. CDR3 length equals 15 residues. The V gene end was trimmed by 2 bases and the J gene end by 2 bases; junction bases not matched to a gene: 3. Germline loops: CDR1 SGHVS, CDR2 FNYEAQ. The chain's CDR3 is CASSLTGDGNQPQHF. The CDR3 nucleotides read TGTGCCAGCAGCTTAACAGGGGATGGCAATCAGCCCCAGCATTTT.

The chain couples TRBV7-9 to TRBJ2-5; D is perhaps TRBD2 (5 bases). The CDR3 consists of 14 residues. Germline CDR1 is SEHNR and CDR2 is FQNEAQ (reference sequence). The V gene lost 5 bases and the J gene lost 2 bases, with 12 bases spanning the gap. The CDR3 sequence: CASSPSREQETQYF. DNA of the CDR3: TGTGCCAGCAGCCCCTCCCGGGAACAAGAGACCCAGTACTTC.

The CDR3 reads CASSVGQGAGELFF. CDR3 in DNA: TGTGCCAGCAGCGTAGGGCAGGGGGCCGGGGAGCTGTTTTTT. The rearrangement links TRBV9 to TRBJ2-2, with 7 bases matching TRBD1. The junction had 2 bases not matched to a gene; V was cut back by 0 bases and J by 6 bases. The CDR3 spans 14 residues. Germline assignment: CDR1 SGDLS and CDR2 YYNGEE.

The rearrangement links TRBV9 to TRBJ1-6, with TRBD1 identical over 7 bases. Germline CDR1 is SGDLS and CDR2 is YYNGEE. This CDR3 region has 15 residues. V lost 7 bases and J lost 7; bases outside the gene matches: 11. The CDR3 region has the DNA TGTGCCAGCTCGGGGGCCGGGACAGACAATTCACCCCTCCACTTT. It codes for CASSGAGTDNSPLHF.

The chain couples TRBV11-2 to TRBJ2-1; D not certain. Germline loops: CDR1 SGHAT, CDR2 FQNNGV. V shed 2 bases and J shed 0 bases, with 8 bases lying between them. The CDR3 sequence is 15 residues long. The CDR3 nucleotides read TGTGCCAGCAGCTTAAGAGTGAGCTCCTACAATGAGCAGTTCTTC. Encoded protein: CASSLRVSSYNEQFF.

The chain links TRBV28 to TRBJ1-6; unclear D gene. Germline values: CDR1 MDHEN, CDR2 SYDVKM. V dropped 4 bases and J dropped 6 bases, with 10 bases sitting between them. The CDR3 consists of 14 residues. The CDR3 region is CASSSGPANSPLHF. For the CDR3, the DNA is TGTGCCAGCAGTTCTGGGCCGGCTAATTCACCCCTCCACTTT.

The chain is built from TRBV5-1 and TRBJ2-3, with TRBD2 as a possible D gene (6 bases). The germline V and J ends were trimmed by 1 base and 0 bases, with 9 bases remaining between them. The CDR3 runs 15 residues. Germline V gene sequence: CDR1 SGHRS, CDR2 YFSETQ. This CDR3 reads CASSLSGLSTDTQYF. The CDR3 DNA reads TGCGCCAGCAGCTTGTCGGGACTCAGCACAGATACGCAGTATTTT.

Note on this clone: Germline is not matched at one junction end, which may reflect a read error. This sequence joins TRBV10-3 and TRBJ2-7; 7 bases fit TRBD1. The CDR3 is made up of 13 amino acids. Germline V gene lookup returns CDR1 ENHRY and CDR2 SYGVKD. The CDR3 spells CAISAGTAWERYF. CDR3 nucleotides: TGTGCCATCAGTGCGGGGACAGCCTGGGAGCGGTACTTC.

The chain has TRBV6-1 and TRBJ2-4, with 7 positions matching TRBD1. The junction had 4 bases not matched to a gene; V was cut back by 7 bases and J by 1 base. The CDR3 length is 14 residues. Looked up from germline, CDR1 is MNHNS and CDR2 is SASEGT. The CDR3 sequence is CASKEQGAKNIQYF. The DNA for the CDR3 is TGTGCCAGCAAGGAACAGGGGGCCAAAAACATTCAGTACTTC.

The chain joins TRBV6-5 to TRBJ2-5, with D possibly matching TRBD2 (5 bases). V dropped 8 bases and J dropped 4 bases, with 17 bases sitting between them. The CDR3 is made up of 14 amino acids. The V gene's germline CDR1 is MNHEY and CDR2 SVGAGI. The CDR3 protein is CASGEWAGGETQYF. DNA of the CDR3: TGTGCCAGCGGGGAATGGGCAGGAGGAGAGACCCAGTACTTC.

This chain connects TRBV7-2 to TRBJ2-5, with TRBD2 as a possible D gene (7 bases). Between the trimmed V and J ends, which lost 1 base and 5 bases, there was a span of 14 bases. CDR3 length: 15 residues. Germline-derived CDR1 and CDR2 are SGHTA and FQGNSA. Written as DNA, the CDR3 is TGTGCCAGCAGCTTAGGTGGGGGGGCCGGGGAGACCCAGTACTTC. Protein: CASSLGGGAGETQYF. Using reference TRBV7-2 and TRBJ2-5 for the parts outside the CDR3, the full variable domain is GAGVSQSPSNKVTEKGKDVELRCDPISGHTALYWYRQSLGQGLEFLIYFQGNSAPDKSGLPSDRFSAERTGGSVSTLTIQRTQQEDSAVYLCASSLGGGAGETQYFGPGTRLLVL.

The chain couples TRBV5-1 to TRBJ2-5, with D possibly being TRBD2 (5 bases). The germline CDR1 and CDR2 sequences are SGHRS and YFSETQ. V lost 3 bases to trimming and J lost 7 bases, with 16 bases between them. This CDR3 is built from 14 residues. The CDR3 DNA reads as TGCGCCAGCAGCTCCACGGGATCATCCGGGACCCAGTACTTC. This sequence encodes CASSSTGSSGTQYF.

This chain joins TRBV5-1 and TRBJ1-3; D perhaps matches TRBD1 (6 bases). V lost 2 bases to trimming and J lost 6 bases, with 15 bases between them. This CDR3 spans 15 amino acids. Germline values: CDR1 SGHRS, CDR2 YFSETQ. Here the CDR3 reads CASSFEQGEENTIYF. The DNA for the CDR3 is TGCGCCAGCAGCTTCGAACAGGGAGAAGAAAACACCATATATTTT.

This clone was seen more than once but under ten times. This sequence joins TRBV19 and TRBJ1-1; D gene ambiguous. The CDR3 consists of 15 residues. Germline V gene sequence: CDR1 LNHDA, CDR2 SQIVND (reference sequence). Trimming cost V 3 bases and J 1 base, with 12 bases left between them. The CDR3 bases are TGTGCCAGTAGTATGGCGGCAGCGCCGAACACTGAAGCTTTCTTT. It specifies CASSMAAAPNTEAFF. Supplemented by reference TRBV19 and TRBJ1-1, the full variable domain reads DGGITQSPKYLFRKEGQNVTLSCEQNLNHDAMYWYRQDPGQGLRLIYYSQIVNDFQKGDIAEGYSVSREKKESFPLTVTSAQKNPTAFYLCASSMAAAPNTEAFFGQGTRLTVV.

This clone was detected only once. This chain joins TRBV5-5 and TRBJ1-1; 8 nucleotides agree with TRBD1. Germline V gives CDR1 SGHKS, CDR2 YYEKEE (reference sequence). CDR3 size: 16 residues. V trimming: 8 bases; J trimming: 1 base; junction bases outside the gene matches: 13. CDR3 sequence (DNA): TGTGCCAGTATGCAGGCAGGGGGCCGGGGGAACACTGAAGCTTTCTTT. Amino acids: CASMQAGGRGNTEAFF.

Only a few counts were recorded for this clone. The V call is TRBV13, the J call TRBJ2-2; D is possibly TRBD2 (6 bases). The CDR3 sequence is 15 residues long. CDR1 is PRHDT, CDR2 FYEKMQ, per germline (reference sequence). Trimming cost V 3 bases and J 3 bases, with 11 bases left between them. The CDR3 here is CASSFAGGYTGELFF. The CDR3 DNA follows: TGTGCCAGCAGCTTTGCCGGGGGTTACACCGGGGAGCTGTTTTTT.

The CDR3 DNA sequence: TGCGCCAGCTCACACGATCCGGGCTTTTCGCCTGAAGCTTTCTTT. Amino acid sequence: CASSHDPGFSPEAFF. The V gene is TRBV5-1, the J gene TRBJ1-1; D ambiguous. From germline, CDR1 is SGHRS and CDR2 YFSETQ. Trimming stripped 7 bases from V and 6 bases from J, with 22 bases between. This CDR3 has 15 residues.